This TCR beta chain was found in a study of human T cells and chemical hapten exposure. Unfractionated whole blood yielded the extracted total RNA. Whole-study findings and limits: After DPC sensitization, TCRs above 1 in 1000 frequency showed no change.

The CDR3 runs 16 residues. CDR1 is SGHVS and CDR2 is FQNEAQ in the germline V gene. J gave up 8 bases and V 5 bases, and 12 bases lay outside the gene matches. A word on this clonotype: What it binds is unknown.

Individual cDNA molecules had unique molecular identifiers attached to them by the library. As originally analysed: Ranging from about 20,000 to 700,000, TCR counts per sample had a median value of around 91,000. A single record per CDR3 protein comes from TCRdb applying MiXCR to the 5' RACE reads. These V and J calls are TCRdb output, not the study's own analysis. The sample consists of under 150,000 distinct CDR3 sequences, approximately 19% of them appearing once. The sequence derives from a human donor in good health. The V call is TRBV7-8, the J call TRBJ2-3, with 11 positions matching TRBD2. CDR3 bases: TGTGCCAGCAGCCAGCAGGTAGCGGGAGGGCCGAGTACGCAGTATTTT. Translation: CASSQQVAGGPSTQYF.